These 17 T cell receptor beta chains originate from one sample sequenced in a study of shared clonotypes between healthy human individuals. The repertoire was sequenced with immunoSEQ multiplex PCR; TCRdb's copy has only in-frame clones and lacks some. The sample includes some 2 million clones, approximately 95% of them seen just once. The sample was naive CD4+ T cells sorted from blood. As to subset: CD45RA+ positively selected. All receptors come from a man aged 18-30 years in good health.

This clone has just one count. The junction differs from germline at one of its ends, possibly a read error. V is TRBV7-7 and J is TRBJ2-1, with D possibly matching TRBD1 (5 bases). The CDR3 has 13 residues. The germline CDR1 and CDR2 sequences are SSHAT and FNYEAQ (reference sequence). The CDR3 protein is CASSLDPSGEQFF. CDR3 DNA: TGTGCTAGCAGCTTAGACCCGTCAGGGGAGCAGTTCTTC.

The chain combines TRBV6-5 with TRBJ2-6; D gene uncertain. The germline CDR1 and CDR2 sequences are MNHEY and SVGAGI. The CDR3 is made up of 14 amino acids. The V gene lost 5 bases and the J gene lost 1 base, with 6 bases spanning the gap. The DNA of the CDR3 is TGTGCCAGCAGTCCTAAGTCTGGGGCCAACGTCCTGACTTTC. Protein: CASSPKSGANVLTF.

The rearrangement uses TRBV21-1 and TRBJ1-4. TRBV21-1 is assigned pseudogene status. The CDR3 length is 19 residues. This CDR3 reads CASLGLGRQGSGSAEKLFF. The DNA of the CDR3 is TGTGCCAGCCTGGGGTTAGGGCGTCAGGGATCGGGGTCTGCCGAAAAACTGTTTTTT.

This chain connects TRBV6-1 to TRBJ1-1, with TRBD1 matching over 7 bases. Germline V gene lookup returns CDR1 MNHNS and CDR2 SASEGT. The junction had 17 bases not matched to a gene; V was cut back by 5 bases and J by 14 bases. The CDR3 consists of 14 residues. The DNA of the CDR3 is TGTGCCAGCAGTTTGATGCTACAGGGGCTAGAGTGCTTCTTT. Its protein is CASSLMLQGLECFF.

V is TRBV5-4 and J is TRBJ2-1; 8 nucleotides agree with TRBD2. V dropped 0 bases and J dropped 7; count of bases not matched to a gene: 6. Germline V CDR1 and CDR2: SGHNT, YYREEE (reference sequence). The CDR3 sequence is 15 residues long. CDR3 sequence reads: CASSLAGLDMNEQFF. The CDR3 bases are TGTGCCAGCAGCTTGGCGGGACTAGATATGAATGAGCAGTTCTTC.

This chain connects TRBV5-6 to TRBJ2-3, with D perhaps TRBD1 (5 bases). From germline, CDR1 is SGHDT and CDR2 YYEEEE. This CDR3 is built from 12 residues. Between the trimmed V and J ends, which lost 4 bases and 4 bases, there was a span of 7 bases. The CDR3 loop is CASSEGADTQYF. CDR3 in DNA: TGTGCCAGCAGCGAAGGGGCAGATACGCAGTATTTT.

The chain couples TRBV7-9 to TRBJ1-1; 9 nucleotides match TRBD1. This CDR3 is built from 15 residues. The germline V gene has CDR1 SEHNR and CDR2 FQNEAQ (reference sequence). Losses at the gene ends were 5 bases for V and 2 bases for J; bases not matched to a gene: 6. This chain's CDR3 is CASSQEGQGNTEAFF. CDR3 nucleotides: TGTGCCAGCAGCCAAGAGGGACAGGGAAACACTGAAGCTTTCTTT.

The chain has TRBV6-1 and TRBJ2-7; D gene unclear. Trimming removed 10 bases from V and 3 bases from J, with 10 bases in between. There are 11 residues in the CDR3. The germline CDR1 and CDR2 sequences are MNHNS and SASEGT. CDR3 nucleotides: TGTGCCACCCGGGCCGACTACGAGCAGTACTTC. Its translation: CATRADYEQYF.

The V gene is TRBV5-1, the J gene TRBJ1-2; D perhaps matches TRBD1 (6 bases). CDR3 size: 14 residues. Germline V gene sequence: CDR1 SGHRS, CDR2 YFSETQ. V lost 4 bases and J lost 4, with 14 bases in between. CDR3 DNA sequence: TGCGCCAGCAGCCCGGACAGTTCCGCCTATGGCTACACCTTC. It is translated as CASSPDSSAYGYTF.

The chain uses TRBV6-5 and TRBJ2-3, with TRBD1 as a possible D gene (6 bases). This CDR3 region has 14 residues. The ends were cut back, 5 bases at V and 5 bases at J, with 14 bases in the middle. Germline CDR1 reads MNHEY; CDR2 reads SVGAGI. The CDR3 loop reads CASSDIQGQDTQYF. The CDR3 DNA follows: TGTGCCAGCAGTGACATACAGGGTCAAGATACGCAGTATTTT.

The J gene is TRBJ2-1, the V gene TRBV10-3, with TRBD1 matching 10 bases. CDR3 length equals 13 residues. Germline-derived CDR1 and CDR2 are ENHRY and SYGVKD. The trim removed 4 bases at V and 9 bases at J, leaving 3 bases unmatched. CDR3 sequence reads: CAISGRQGAEQFF. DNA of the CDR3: TGTGCCATCAGTGGCCGACAGGGGGCTGAGCAGTTCTTC.

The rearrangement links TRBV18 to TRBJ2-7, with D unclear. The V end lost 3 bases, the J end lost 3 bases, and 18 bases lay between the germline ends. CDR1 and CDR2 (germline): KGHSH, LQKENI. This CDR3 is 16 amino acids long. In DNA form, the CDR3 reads TGTGCCAGCTCACCCATTCCGAGTGGGCGGCTCTACGAGCAGTACTTC. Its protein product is CASSPIPSGRLYEQYF.

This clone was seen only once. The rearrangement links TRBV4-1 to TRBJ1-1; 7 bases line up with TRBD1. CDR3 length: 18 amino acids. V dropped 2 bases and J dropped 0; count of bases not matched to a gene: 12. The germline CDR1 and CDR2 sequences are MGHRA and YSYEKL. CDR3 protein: CASSQRTPGQRMNTEAFF. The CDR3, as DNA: TGCGCCAGCAGCCAAAGGACACCGGGACAGCGCATGAACACTGAAGCTTTCTTT.

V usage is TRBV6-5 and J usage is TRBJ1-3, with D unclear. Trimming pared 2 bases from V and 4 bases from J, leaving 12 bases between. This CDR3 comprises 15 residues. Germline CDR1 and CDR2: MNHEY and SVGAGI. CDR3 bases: TGTGCCAGCAGTTACGGGCGCGGGTCAGGAAACACCATATATTTT. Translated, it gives CASSYGRGSGNTIYF.

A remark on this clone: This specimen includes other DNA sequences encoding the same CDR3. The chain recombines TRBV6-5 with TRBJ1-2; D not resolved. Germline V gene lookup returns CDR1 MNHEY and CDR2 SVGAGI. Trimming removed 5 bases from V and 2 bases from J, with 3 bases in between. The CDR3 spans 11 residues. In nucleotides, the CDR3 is TGTGCCAGCAGTGACAACTATGGCTACACCTTC. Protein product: CASSDNYGYTF.

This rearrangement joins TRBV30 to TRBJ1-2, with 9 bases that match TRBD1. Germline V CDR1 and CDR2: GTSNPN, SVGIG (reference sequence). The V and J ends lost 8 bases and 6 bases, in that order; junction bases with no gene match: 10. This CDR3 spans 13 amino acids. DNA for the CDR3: TGTGCCGGAACCACCGGGACAGGGAATGGCTACACCTTC. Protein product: CAGTTGTGNGYTF.

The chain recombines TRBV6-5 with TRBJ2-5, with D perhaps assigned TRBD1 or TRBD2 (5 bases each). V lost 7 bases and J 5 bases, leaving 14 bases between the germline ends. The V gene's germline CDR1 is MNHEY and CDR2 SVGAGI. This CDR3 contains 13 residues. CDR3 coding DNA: TGTGCCAGCACTAGAGGGGCAGGGGAGACCCAGTACTTC. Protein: CASTRGAGETQYF.